This entry is about one T cell receptor (beta chain). Genomic DNA acted as the template from which TCR beta VDJ combination and CDR3 sequence profiling were carried out. Each CDR3 protein is one row after TCRdb ran MiXCR on the reads. Here the sample spans 170,000 or so distinct CDR3 sequences, 45% to 55% being singletons. The data were obtained in a study of CD8+CD57+ T cells in acquired aplastic anemia. The ends were cut back, 6 bases at V and 4 bases at J, with 12 bases in the middle. CDR1 is SGHDN and CDR2 is FVKESK in the germline V gene. The CDR3 spans 13 residues. All sequencing subjects had displayed CD8+CD57+ cell expansion on flow cytometry.

Sequencing was carried out using sorted CD4+, CD8+, or CD8+CD57+ T cells (not recorded which) from PBMCs. V usage is TRBV14 and J usage is TRBJ1-1; tentative D call: TRBD1 (6 bases). This receptor was taken from a human donor with aplastic anemia. The DNA of the CDR3 is TGTGCCAGCAGACAAAGGGGGATCACTGAAGCTTTCTTT. Amino acid sequence: CASRQRGITEAFF.